The rows below give T cell receptor beta chains drawn from one sample of a study of Graves' ophthalmopathy and Graves' hyperthyroidism. TCRdb reanalysed the multiplex PCR reads using MiXCR and keeps one entry per CDR3 protein. The table shows 500,000 to 700,000 distinct CDR3 sequences, with roughly 20% occurring only once. Sequenced input: peripheral blood. The receptors stem from a woman in her late teens or twenties with stable Graves' hyperthyroidism. Some clones in this sample may be carry-over from other donors' samples. Both conserved end residues are part of each CDR3. The D gene is left open where the match is weak. Size is omitted from some rows. Given values are once, few, many or a class for expanded clones.

abundance: -; v_gene: TRBV3-1; len: 14; j_gene: TRBJ1-2; d_gene: -; CDR3nt: TGTGCCAGCAGCCAAGTTCGGAACTCATATGGCTACACCTTC; CDR3aa: CASSQVRNSYGYTF
abundance: few; v_gene: TRBV3-1; len: 16; j_gene: TRBJ1-5; d_gene: -; CDR3nt: TGTGCCAGCAGCCAAGATAAAGGGGTTGGAGATCAGCCCCAGCATTTT; CDR3aa: CASSQDKGVGDQPQHF
abundance: few; v_gene: TRBV12-3/TRBV12-4; len: 15; j_gene: TRBJ2-7; d_gene: -; CDR3nt: TGTGCCAGCACCCCGGCGCTCAACAACTTTGACGAGCAGTACTTC; CDR3aa: CASTPALNNFDEQYF
abundance: many; v_gene: TRBV12-3/TRBV12-4; len: 16; j_gene: TRBJ2-5; d_gene: -; CDR3nt: TGTGCCAGCAGTTCCAACCGGGGGGCGGCCGGAGAGACCCAGTACTTC; CDR3aa: CASSSNRGAAGETQYF
abundance: -; v_gene: TRBV3-1; len: 14; j_gene: TRBJ2-5; d_gene: TRBD1; CDR3nt: TGTGCCAGCAGCCACCTGGACAGGAGGCAGACCCAGTACTTC; CDR3aa: CASSHLDRRQTQYF
abundance: many; v_gene: TRBV6-5; len: 15; j_gene: TRBJ1-5; d_gene: -; CDR3nt: TGTGCCAGCAGTTACTCGGAGGGTAGCAATCAGCCCCAGCATTTT; CDR3aa: CASSYSEGSNQPQHF
abundance: -; v_gene: TRBV20-1; len: 12; j_gene: TRBJ2-7; d_gene: TRBD2; CDR3nt: TGCAGTGCACAGAGCGGGAGTTACGAGCAGTACTTC; CDR3aa: CSAQSGSYEQYF
abundance: many; v_gene: TRBV15; len: 15; j_gene: TRBJ1-3; d_gene: -; CDR3nt: TGTGCCACCAGCAGAGTTATGGACGCTGGAAACACCATATATTTT; CDR3aa: CATSRVMDAGNTIYF
abundance: few; v_gene: TRBV9; len: 15; j_gene: TRBJ1-1; d_gene: -; CDR3nt: TGTGCCAGCAGCGATCCACAGGGTGTGGCCACTGAAGCTTTCTTT; CDR3aa: CASSDPQGVATEAFF
abundance: -; v_gene: TRBV6-2/TRBV6-3; len: 13; j_gene: TRBJ1-2; d_gene: -; CDR3nt: TGTGCCAGCAGTACCCCCCTCCGGTATGGCTACACCTTC; CDR3aa: CASSTPLRYGYTF
abundance: -; v_gene: TRBV12-3/TRBV12-4; len: 14; j_gene: TRBJ1-5; d_gene: -; CDR3nt: TGTGCCAGCAGTAAAGGGATTAGCGGTCAGCCCCAGCATTTT; CDR3aa: CASSKGISGQPQHF
abundance: many; v_gene: TRBV5-1; len: 13; j_gene: TRBJ1-2; d_gene: -; CDR3nt: TGCGCCAGCAGCTTCGAAGGGGACTATGGCTACACCTTC; CDR3aa: CASSFEGDYGYTF
abundance: many; v_gene: TRBV29-1; len: 14; j_gene: TRBJ2-5; d_gene: -; CDR3nt: TGCAGCGTTGAAATAGGGTCTAGCCAAGAGACCCAGTACTTC; CDR3aa: CSVEIGSSQETQYF
abundance: -; v_gene: TRBV7-8; len: 12; j_gene: TRBJ1-1; d_gene: -; CDR3nt: TGTGCCAGCAGCTTTCGGACGGATGAAGCTTTCTTT; CDR3aa: CASSFRTDEAFF
abundance: few; v_gene: TRBV5-1; len: 19; j_gene: TRBJ2-6; d_gene: -; CDR3nt: TGCGCCAGCAGCTTGGAGTTGTTGTGGAGGTCCTCCGGGGCCAACGTCCTGACTTTC; CDR3aa: CASSLELLWRSSGANVLTF
abundance: many; v_gene: TRBV7-2; len: 16; j_gene: TRBJ1-2; d_gene: TRBD1; CDR3nt: TGTGCCAGCGGGGGGGGGTCCCGAACCCGGGACAGCCCCTTAACCTTC; CDR3aa: CASGGGSRTRDSPLTF
abundance: -; v_gene: TRBV29-1; len: 15; j_gene: TRBJ2-2; d_gene: -; CDR3nt: TGCAGGGTTCATAACAGGGCGCGTGACACCGGGGAGCTGTTTTTT; CDR3aa: CRVHNRARDTGELFF
abundance: few; v_gene: TRBV4-1; len: 15; j_gene: TRBJ1-1; d_gene: -; CDR3nt: TGCGCCAGCAGCCAAGATTTACCGCTGGGCACTGAAGCTTTCTTT; CDR3aa: CASSQDLPLGTEAFF
abundance: many; v_gene: TRBV19; len: 13; j_gene: TRBJ1-6; d_gene: -; CDR3nt: TGTGCCAGTAGTTTAACAGGAATATCACCCCTCCACTTT; CDR3aa: CASSLTGISPLHF
abundance: once; v_gene: TRBV20-1; len: 14; j_gene: TRBJ1-6; d_gene: -; CDR3nt: TGCAGTGCTTTCCAGGGAAACTATAATTCACCCCTCCACTTT; CDR3aa: CSAFQGNYNSPLHF
abundance: many; v_gene: TRBV6-1; len: 16; j_gene: TRBJ2-2; d_gene: -; CDR3nt: TGTGCCAGCAGTGAATACTGGTCGGTGAACACCGGGGAGCTGTTTTTT; CDR3aa: CASSEYWSVNTGELFF
abundance: -; v_gene: TRBV12-3/TRBV12-4; len: 14; j_gene: TRBJ2-2; d_gene: -; CDR3nt: TGTGCCAGCAGTCCTCTTGTAGGCACCGGGGAGCTGTTGTTT; CDR3aa: CASSPLVGTGELLF
abundance: many; v_gene: TRBV5-1; len: 15; j_gene: TRBJ2-4; d_gene: -; CDR3nt: TGCGCCAGCAGCTTGTCAGGGGTAGCCAAAAACATTCAGTACTTC; CDR3aa: CASSLSGVAKNIQYF
abundance: many; v_gene: TRBV24-1; len: 12; j_gene: TRBJ2-7; d_gene: -; CDR3nt: TGTGCCACCAGTGACACAGGGATTCAGCAGTACTTC; CDR3aa: CATSDTGIQQYF
abundance: many; v_gene: TRBV7-6; len: 14; j_gene: TRBJ2-7; d_gene: -; CDR3nt: TGTGCCAGCAGCTTAGGGCTCAGGAACCACGAGCAGTACTTC; CDR3aa: CASSLGLRNHEQYF
abundance: many; v_gene: TRBV5-4; len: 15; j_gene: TRBJ2-2; d_gene: -; CDR3nt: TGTGCCAGCAGCCCCCGACAGCGGAACACCGGGGAGCTGTTTTTT; CDR3aa: CASSPRQRNTGELFF
abundance: -; v_gene: TRBV5-1; len: 15; j_gene: TRBJ1-2; d_gene: TRBD1; CDR3nt: TGCGCCAGCAGCATTACCCAGGGGGCGATACTTGGCTACACCTTC; CDR3aa: CASSITQGAILGYTF
abundance: many; v_gene: TRBV20-1; len: 14; j_gene: TRBJ2-7; d_gene: TRBD2; CDR3nt: TGCAGTGCTCGGCTAGCGGGAGGGCCCCACGAGCAGTACTTC; CDR3aa: CSARLAGGPHEQYF
abundance: many; v_gene: TRBV3-1; len: 14; j_gene: TRBJ1-1; d_gene: -; CDR3nt: TGTGCCAGCAGCCAAGGAAGGGGGAACACTGAAGCTTTCTTT; CDR3aa: CASSQGRGNTEAFF
abundance: many; v_gene: TRBV20-1; len: 19; j_gene: TRBJ2-5; d_gene: TRBD2; CDR3nt: TGCAGTGCTATCCCAAGCCCAGCGGGAGGACCTACTGTCATAAAGACCCAGTACTTC; CDR3aa: CSAIPSPAGGPTVIKTQYF
abundance: many; v_gene: TRBV7-9; len: 11; j_gene: TRBJ2-7; d_gene: -; CDR3nt: TGTGCCAGCAGCCGGGAATACGAGCAGTACTTC; CDR3aa: CASSREYEQYF
abundance: many; v_gene: TRBV14; len: 20; j_gene: TRBJ2-7; d_gene: TRBD2; CDR3nt: TGTGCCAGCAGCCAAGACCGAGATGTCCTAGCGGGATATCCGATGGGGGAGCAGTACTTC; CDR3aa: CASSQDRDVLAGYPMGEQYF
abundance: many; v_gene: TRBV9; len: 15; j_gene: TRBJ1-2; d_gene: TRBD1; CDR3nt: TGTGCCAGCAGCGCCCAGGACAGGGGGCAGTATGGCTACACCTTC; CDR3aa: CASSAQDRGQYGYTF
abundance: -; v_gene: TRBV2; len: 16; j_gene: TRBJ2-4; d_gene: -; CDR3nt: TGTGCCAGCAGTTACTCATACGTGACGGTAACGGACATTCAGTACTTC; CDR3aa: CASSYSYVTVTDIQYF
abundance: many; v_gene: TRBV2; len: 13; j_gene: TRBJ1-5; d_gene: -; CDR3nt: TGTGCCAGCAGGTGGGGGAGGAATCAGCCCCAGCATTTT; CDR3aa: CASRWGRNQPQHF
abundance: many; v_gene: TRBV28; len: 17; j_gene: TRBJ1-1; d_gene: -; CDR3nt: TGTGCCAGCAGTTTACGGGGCCCCCCTTCGGCGAACACTGAAGCTTTCTTT; CDR3aa: CASSLRGPPSANTEAFF
abundance: -; v_gene: TRBV6-1; len: 17; j_gene: TRBJ1-2; d_gene: TRBD1; CDR3nt: TGTGCCAGCAGATCCATCGCCTGGGACAGAACTAACTATGGCTACACCTTC; CDR3aa: CASRSIAWDRTNYGYTF
abundance: -; v_gene: TRBV24-1; len: 14; j_gene: TRBJ2-5; d_gene: -; CDR3nt: TGTGCCACCAGTGATTCGGACGAACAAGAGACCCAGTACTTC; CDR3aa: CATSDSDEQETQYF
abundance: many; v_gene: TRBV4-1; len: 18; j_gene: TRBJ2-4; d_gene: TRBD2; CDR3nt: TGCGCCAGCAGCCCCGGACTAGCGGGGGGTCTAGCCAAAAACATTCAGTACTTC; CDR3aa: CASSPGLAGGLAKNIQYF
abundance: -; v_gene: TRBV2; len: 16; j_gene: TRBJ1-6; d_gene: TRBD1; CDR3nt: TGTGCCAGCAGTGAAGCGCAACGGACAGGGAGTTCACCCCTCCACTTT; CDR3aa: CASSEAQRTGSSPLHF
abundance: -; v_gene: TRBV19; len: 17; j_gene: TRBJ2-5; d_gene: TRBD2; CDR3nt: TGTGCCAGTAGTAACCGAGGTAGCGGGGGGGCTCGGGAGACCCAGTACTTC; CDR3aa: CASSNRGSGGARETQYF
abundance: few; v_gene: TRBV12-3/TRBV12-4; len: 16; j_gene: TRBJ1-1; d_gene: -; CDR3nt: TGTGCCAGCAGCCCCAGGGGAGGGGACATGAACACTGAAGCTTTCTTT; CDR3aa: CASSPRGGDMNTEAFF